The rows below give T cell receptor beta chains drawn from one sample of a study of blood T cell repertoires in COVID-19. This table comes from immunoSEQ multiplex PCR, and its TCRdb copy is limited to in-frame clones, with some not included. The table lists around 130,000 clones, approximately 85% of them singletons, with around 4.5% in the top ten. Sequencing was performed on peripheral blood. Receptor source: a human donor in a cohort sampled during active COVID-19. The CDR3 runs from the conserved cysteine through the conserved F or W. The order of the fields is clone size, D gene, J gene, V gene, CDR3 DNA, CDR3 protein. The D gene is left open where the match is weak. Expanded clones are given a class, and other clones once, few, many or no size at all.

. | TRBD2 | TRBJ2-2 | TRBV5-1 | TGCGCCAGCAGCCCACTAGCGGGGGGGCCGTCGGACGGGGAGCTGTTTTTT | CASSPLAGGPSDGELFF
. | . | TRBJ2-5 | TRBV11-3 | TGTGCCAGCAGCTTAATCGCGACAGGGTCTGGGGGGGAGACCCAGTACTTC | CASSLIATGSGGETQYF
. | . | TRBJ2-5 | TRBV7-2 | TGTGCCAGCAGCTTATCCTGGTCGGCGGTGCAAGAGACCCAGTACTTC | CASSLSWSAVQETQYF
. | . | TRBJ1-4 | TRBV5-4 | TGTGCCAGCAGCTTGCCAGCGGAAAAACTGTTTTTT | CASSLPAEKLFF
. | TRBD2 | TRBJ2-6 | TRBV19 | TGTGCCAGTAAGAGGCGGACTAGCGGGAGCTCTGGGGCCAACGTCCTGACTTTC | CASKRRTSGSSGANVLTF
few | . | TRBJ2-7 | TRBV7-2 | TGTGCCAGCAGCTTAGTTGGTTCTAGTAAATACGAGCAGTACTTC | CASSLVGSSKYEQYF
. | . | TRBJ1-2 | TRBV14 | TGTGCCAGCAGCCAAGATCAGGCAGTCTATGGCTACACCTTC | CASSQDQAVYGYTF
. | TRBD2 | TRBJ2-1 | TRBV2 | TGTGCCAGCAGTCCGGTAGCGGGAGGGCCCAATGAGCAGTTCTTC | CASSPVAGGPNEQFF
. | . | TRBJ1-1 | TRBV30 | TGTGCCTGGAGTCCCGGGGGAGCGAACACTGAAGCTTTCTTT | CAWSPGGANTEAFF
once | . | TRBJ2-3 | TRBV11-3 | TGTGCCAGCAGCACTAGAGACAGGCGGATCACAGATACGCAGTATTTT | CASSTRDRRITDTQYF
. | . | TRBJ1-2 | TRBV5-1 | TGCGCCAGCAGTCCTGACACCCACTCATGGGGCTACACCTTC | CASSPDTHSWGYTF
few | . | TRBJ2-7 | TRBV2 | TGTGCCATCGCGGATGGGTCCTACGAGCAGTACTTC | CAIADGSYEQYF
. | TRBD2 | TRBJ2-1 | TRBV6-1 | TGTGCCAGCAGTGAGGGGGGACTAGCGGGCCATGAGCAGTTCTTC | CASSEGGLAGHEQFF
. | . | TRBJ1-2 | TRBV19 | TGTGCCAGTAGCGGACAGCCCATCTATGGCTACACCTTC | CASSGQPIYGYTF